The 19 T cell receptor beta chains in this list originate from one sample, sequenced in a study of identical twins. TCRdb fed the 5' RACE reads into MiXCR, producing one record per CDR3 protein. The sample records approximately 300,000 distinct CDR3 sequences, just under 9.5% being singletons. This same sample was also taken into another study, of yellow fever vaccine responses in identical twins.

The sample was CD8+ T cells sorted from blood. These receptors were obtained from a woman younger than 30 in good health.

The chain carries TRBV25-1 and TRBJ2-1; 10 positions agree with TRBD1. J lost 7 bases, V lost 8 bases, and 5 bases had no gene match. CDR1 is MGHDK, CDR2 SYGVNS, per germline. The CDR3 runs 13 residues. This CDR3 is CASWGDRGNEQFF. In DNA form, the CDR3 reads TGTGCCAGCTGGGGGGACAGGGGTAATGAGCAGTTCTTC.

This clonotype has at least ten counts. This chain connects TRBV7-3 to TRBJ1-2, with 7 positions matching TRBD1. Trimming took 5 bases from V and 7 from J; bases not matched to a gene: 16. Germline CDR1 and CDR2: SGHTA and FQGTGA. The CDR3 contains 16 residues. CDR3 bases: TGTGCCAGCAGCCCCCCTGGTAAGGGGGCAGAGGGTGGCTACACCTTC. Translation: CASSPPGKGAEGGYTF.

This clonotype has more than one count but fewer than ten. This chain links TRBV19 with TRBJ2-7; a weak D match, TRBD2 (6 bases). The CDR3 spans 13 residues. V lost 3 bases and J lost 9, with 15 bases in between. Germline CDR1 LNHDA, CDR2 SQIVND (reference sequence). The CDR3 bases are TGTGCCAGTAGTATCTCTAGCGACCAAGGGCAGTACTTC. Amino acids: CASSISSDQGQYF.

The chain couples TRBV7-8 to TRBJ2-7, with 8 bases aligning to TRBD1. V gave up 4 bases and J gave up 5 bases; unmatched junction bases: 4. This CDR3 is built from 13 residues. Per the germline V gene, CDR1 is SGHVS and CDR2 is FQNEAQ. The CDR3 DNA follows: TGTGCCAGCAGCTCACAGGGGGACCACGAGCAGTACTTC. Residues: CASSSQGDHEQYF. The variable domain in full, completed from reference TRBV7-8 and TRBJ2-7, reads GAGVSQSPRYKVAKRGQDVALRCDPISGHVSLFWYQQALGQGPEFLTYFQNEAQLDKSGLPSDRFFAERPEGSVSTLKIQRTQQEDSAVYLCASSSQGDHEQYFGPGTRLTVT.

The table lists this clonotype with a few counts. CDR3 amino acids: CASSQGLAGAPDTQYF. CDR3 DNA: TGCGCCAGCAGCCAAGGCTTAGCGGGAGCTCCAGATACGCAGTATTTT. The chain uses TRBV4-3 and TRBJ2-3; TRBD2 matches at 9 bases. Germline V gene sequence: CDR1 LGHNA, CDR2 YSLEER. The CDR3 extends over 16 amino acids. V lost 1 base, J lost 4 bases, and 6 bases stayed unmatched.

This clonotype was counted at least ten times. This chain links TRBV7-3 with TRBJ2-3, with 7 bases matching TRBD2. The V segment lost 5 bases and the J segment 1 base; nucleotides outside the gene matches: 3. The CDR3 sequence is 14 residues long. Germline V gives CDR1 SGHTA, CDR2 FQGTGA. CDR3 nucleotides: TGTGCCAGCAGCCCCCGGGGGGGCACAGATACGCAGTATTTT. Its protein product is CASSPRGGTDTQYF. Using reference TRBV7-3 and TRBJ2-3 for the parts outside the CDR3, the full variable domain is GAGVSQTPSNKVTEKGKYVELRCDPISGHTALYWYRQSLGQGPEFLIYFQGTGAADDSGLPNDRFFAVRPEGSVSTLKIQRTERGDSAVYLCASSPRGGTDTQYFGPGTRLTVL.

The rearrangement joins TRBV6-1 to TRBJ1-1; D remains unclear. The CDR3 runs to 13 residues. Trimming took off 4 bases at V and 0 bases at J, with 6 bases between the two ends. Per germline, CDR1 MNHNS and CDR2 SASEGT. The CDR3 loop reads CASSGTVNTEAFF. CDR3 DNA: TGTGCCAGCAGTGGGACCGTGAACACTGAAGCTTTCTTT.

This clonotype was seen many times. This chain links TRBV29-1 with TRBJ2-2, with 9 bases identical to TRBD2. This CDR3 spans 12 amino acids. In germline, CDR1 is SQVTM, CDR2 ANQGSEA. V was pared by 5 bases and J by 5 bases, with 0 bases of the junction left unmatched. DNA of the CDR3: TGCAGCGTTCTAGCGGGGACCGGGGAGCTGTTTTTT. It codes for CSVLAGTGELFF.

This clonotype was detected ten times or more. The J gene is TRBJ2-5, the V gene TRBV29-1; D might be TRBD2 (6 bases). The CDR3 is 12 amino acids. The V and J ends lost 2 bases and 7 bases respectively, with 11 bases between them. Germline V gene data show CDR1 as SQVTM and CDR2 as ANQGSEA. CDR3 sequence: CSVEWLEGTQYF. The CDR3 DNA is TGCAGCGTTGAATGGCTGGAGGGGACCCAGTACTTC.

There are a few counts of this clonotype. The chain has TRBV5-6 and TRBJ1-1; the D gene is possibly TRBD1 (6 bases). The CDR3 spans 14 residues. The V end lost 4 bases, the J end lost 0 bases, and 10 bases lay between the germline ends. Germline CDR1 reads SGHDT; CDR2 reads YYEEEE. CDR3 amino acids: CASSPGAMNTEAFF. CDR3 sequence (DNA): TGTGCCAGCAGCCCGGGGGCAATGAACACTGAAGCTTTCTTT.

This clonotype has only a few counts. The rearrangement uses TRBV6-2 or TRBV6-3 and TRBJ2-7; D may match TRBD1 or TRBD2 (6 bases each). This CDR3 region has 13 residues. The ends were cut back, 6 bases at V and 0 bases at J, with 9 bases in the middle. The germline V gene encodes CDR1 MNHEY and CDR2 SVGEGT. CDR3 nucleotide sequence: TGTGCCAGCAGGCGGGACACCTCCTACGAGCAGTACTTC. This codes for CASRRDTSYEQYF.

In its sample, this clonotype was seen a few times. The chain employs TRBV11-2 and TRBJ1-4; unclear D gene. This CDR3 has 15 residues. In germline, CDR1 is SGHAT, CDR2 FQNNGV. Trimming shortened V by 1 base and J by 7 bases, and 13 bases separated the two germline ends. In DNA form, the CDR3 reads TGTGCCAGCAGCTTAGTATCCCGGGCGGGTGAAAAACTGTTTTTT. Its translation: CASSLVSRAGEKLFF.

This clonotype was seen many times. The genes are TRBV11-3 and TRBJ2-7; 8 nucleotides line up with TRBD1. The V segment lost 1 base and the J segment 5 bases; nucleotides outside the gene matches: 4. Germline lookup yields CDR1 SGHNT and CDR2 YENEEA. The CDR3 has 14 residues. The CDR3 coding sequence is TGTGCCAGCAGCTTAGCCTCAGGGGGCAACGAGCAGTACTTC. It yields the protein CASSLASGGNEQYF.

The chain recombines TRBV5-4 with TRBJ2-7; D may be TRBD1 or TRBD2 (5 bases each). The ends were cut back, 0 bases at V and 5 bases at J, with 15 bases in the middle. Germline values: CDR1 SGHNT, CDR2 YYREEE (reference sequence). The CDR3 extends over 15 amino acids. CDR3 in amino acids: CASSLVGTGQDEQYF. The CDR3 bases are TGTGCCAGCAGCTTGGTTGGGACGGGGCAGGACGAGCAGTACTTC.

The CDR3 coding sequence is TGTGCCAGCCGCGAAGTCTCGAACACCGGGGAGCTGTTTTTT. Its translation: CASREVSNTGELFF. This chain joins TRBV2 and TRBJ2-2, with unresolved D. The CDR3 contains 14 residues. The V and J ends lost 8 bases and 0 bases respectively, with 10 bases between them. Per the germline V gene, CDR1 is SNHLY and CDR2 is FYNNEI.

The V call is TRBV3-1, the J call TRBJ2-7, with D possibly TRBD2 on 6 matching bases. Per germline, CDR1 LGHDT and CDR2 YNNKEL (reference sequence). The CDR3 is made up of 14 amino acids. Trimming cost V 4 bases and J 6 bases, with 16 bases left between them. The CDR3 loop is CASSPWDRGGEQYF. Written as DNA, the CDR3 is TGTGCCAGCAGCCCTTGGGACCGGGGAGGCGAGCAGTACTTC.

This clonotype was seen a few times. CDR3 protein: CASSLGTSGVISTDTQYF. CDR3 nucleotide sequence: TGTGCCAGCAGCCTCGGGACTAGCGGTGTCATTAGCACAGATACGCAGTATTTT. V gene TRBV3-1 combines with J gene TRBJ2-3; 11 positions match TRBD2. The CDR3 consists of 18 residues. J gave up 0 bases and V 4 bases, and 9 bases lay outside the gene matches. CDR1 is LGHDT and CDR2 is YNNKEL in the germline V gene (reference sequence).

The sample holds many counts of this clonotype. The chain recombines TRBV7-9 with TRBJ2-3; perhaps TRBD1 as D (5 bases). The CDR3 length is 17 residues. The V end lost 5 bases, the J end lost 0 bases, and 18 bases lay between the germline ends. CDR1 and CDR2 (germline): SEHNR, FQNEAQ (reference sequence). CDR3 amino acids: CASSPKQGASSTDTQYF. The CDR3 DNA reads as TGTGCCAGCAGCCCCAAGCAAGGGGCTTCGAGCACAGATACGCAGTATTTT.

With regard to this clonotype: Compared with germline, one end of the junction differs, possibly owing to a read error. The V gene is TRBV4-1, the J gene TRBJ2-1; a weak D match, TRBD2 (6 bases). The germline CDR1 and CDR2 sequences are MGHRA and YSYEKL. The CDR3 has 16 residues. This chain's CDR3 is CTSSPLEGGQVYEQFF. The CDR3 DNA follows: TGCACCAGCAGCCCCCTGGAGGGAGGTCAGGTCTATGAGCAGTTCTTC.